These 25 T cell receptor beta chains originate from one sample sequenced in a study of tumour-infiltrating T cells in Burkitt lymphoma. Only in-frame clones appear in the TCRdb table, and some are missing; sequencing was by immunoSEQ multiplex PCR. The table has about 50,000 clones, around 32% seen once. The source material was tumor tissue. The origin of the receptors is a human donor with Burkitt lymphoma.

The rearrangement uses TRBV4-1 and TRBJ2-1, with 12 bases identical to TRBD1. Germline V gives CDR1 MGHRA, CDR2 YSYEKL. V shed 2 bases, J shed 6 bases, and the junction held 5 bases outside the gene matches. This CDR3 has 16 amino acids. CDR3 protein: CASSQTGDRGLNEQFF. CDR3 nucleotide sequence: TGCGCCAGCAGCCAAACCGGGGACAGGGGGCTCAATGAGCAGTTCTTC.

In the case of this clone: Mismatch with germline at one junction end may stem from a read error. V gene TRBV27 combines with J gene TRBJ2-1; D gene ambiguous. The CDR3 contains 13 residues. Germline V gives CDR1 MNHEY, CDR2 SMNVEV (reference sequence). The CDR3 reads CASSSRAYNEQFF. The DNA for the CDR3 is TGTGCCAGCAGTTCTCGCGCCTATAATGAGCAGTTCTTC.

The chain recombines TRBV9 with TRBJ1-1; TRBD1 agrees at 7 bases. Germline V lookup: CDR1 SGDLS, CDR2 YYNGEE. V shed 4 bases and J 4 bases; nucleotides not matched to a gene: 7. The CDR3 totals 14 residues. CDR3 sequence (DNA): TGTGCCAGCAGCCCCTGGACAGGCGGCACTGAAGCTTTCTTT. It yields the protein CASSPWTGGTEAFF.

This clone was seen a few times. V is TRBV2 and J is TRBJ2-2; TRBD2 is a possible D gene (6 bases). This CDR3 has 17 amino acids. V was trimmed by 6 bases and J by 7 bases, leaving 24 bases between them. Looked up from germline, CDR1 is SNHLY and CDR2 is FYNNEI. The CDR3 protein is CASRDLAWGTWGGELFF. The CDR3 DNA is TGTGCCAGCAGAGATCTAGCGTGGGGTACATGGGGCGGGGAGCTGTTTTTT.

The rearrangement uses TRBV28 and TRBJ1-2; the D gene is possibly TRBD1 (5 bases). Trimming cost V 5 bases and J 0 bases, with 13 bases left between them. Germline CDR1 reads MDHEN; CDR2 reads SYDVKM. CDR3 length: 15 amino acids. CDR3 in amino acids: CASSRDGTTNYGYTF. CDR3 in DNA: TGTGCCAGCAGTCGGGACGGGACGACTAACTATGGCTACACCTTC.

DNA for the CDR3: TGTGCCAGCAGCGGGACTAGAGACGGCTCCTATAATTCACCCCTCCACTTT. Protein sequence: CASSGTRDGSYNSPLHF. V is TRBV5-4 and J is TRBJ1-6; TRBD1 might be the D (5 bases). V lost 4 bases to trimming and J lost 0 bases, with 14 bases between them. The CDR3 sequence is 17 residues long. CDR1 SGHNT and CDR2 YYREEE come from the germline V gene (reference sequence).

A single count supports this clone. This sequence joins TRBV2 and TRBJ1-6; no definite D call. V shed 8 bases and J shed 7 bases, with 18 bases lying between them. Germline V gene sequence: CDR1 SNHLY, CDR2 FYNNEI. The CDR3 extends over 15 amino acids. CDR3 sequence (DNA): TGTGCCAGCTTACGGCTAATAGGCGCCAATTCACCCCTCCACTTT. It translates to CASLRLIGANSPLHF.

This clone was found a few times. The chain has TRBV7-3 and TRBJ1-1, with TRBD1 matching over 7 bases. CDR1 is SGHTA and CDR2 is FQGTGA in the germline V gene. The ends lost 5 bases at V and 4 bases at J; junction bases unmatched: 4. This CDR3 is 13 amino acids long. CDR3 sequence reads: CASSPTGATEAFF. DNA for the CDR3: TGTGCCAGCAGCCCTACAGGGGCCACTGAAGCTTTCTTT.

V gene TRBV5-1 combines with J gene TRBJ2-1; D ambiguous. CDR1 is SGHRS, CDR2 YFSETQ, per germline. This CDR3 comprises 14 residues. With 1 base removed from V and 8 bases from J, the gap between germline ends came to 13 bases. CDR3 protein: CASSLKAQDDEQFF. The CDR3, as DNA: TGCGCCAGCAGCTTGAAGGCGCAGGACGATGAGCAGTTCTTC.

This chain joins TRBV28 and TRBJ1-1; D ambiguous. The CDR3 consists of 15 residues. Germline V gene lookup returns CDR1 MDHEN and CDR2 SYDVKM. V lost 6 bases to trimming and J lost 1 base, with 15 bases between them. CDR3 in amino acids: CASSPSGLTNTEAFF. The DNA for the CDR3 is TGTGCCAGCAGCCCGTCCGGGCTAACGAACACTGAAGCTTTCTTT.

V usage is TRBV19 and J usage is TRBJ2-1; D not certain. V was trimmed by 6 bases and J by 9 bases, leaving 9 bases between them. This CDR3 has 11 amino acids. Germline CDR1 reads LNHDA; CDR2 reads SQIVND (reference sequence). The chain's CDR3 is CASRNRLEQFF. In DNA form, the CDR3 reads TGTGCCAGTAGGAACAGACTTGAGCAGTTCTTC.

V and J are TRBV18 and TRBJ1-6; 9 bases agree with TRBD1. CDR1 is KGHSH, CDR2 LQKENI, per germline. V dropped 3 bases and J dropped 9; count of bases not matched to a gene: 9. This CDR3 has 16 residues. The CDR3 DNA is TGTGCCAGCTCACCCACCGGGACAGGGTGGGCTTCACCCCTCCACTTT. This codes for CASSPTGTGWASPLHF.

This clone appeared a few times. The sample holds other DNA sequences that translate to the same CDR3. This sequence joins TRBV7-9 and TRBJ1-2; D is possibly TRBD1 (5 bases). V dropped 3 bases and J dropped 4 bases, with 9 bases sitting between them. The CDR3 loop spans 13 amino acids. CDR1 and CDR2 (germline): SEHNR, FQNEAQ (reference sequence). The CDR3 DNA reads TGTGCCAGCAGCTTCAGGGACGGCTATGGCTACACCTTC. It is translated as CASSFRDGYGYTF.

J is TRBJ2-5 and V is TRBV4-1; TRBD2 matches 7 bases. V lost 3 bases to trimming and J lost 2 bases; unmatched junction nucleotides: 6. Per the germline V gene, CDR1 is MGHRA and CDR2 is YSYEKL. CDR3 length: 15 residues. The CDR3 bases are TGCGCCAGCAGCCATGGACGACTAGCACAAGAGACCCAGTACTTC. Its translation is CASSHGRLAQETQYF.

The rearrangement joins TRBV7-2 to TRBJ1-2; D gene unclear. Trimming cost V 8 bases and J 2 bases, with 9 bases left between them. This CDR3 is built from 12 residues. CDR1 is SGHTA and CDR2 is FQGNSA in the germline V gene. The DNA for the CDR3 is TGTGCCAGCGGAGTCAGGAACTATGGCTACACCTTC. Protein sequence: CASGVRNYGYTF.

This clone was seen a handful of times. The chain combines TRBV7-2 with TRBJ1-2; TRBD1 agrees at 7 bases. CDR3 length: 15 residues. Unmatched junction bases numbered 13, after V lost 5 bases and J lost 7 bases. Germline values: CDR1 SGHTA, CDR2 FQGNSA. The CDR3, as DNA: TGTGCCAGCAGCCCCGGGACAGTCCTTGGGGGTGGCTACACCTTC. It specifies CASSPGTVLGGGYTF.

This clone occurred a few times. The chain uses TRBV5-4 and TRBJ2-5; TRBD1 might be the D (5 bases). Trimming took off 4 bases at V and 1 base at J, with 8 bases between the two ends. The CDR3 loop spans 13 amino acids. Germline V gene lookup returns CDR1 SGHNT and CDR2 YYREEE (reference sequence). CDR3 DNA: TGTGCCAGCAGCAAAGACAGCCAAGAGACCCAGTACTTC. Amino acid sequence: CASSKDSQETQYF. Combining the CDR3 with reference TRBV5-4 and TRBJ2-5 gives the whole variable domain ETGVTQSPTHLIKTRGQQVTLRCSSQSGHNTVSWYQQALGQGPQFIFQYYREEENGRGNFPPRFSGLQFPNYSSELNVNALELDDSALYLCASSKDSQETQYFGPGTRLLVL.

This chain connects TRBV19 to TRBJ2-1; TRBD2 is a possible D gene (5 bases). CDR3 size: 13 residues. The V gene lost 3 bases and the J gene lost 3 bases, with 6 bases spanning the gap. Per the germline V gene, CDR1 is LNHDA and CDR2 is SQIVND (reference sequence). This chain's CDR3 is CASSIGLYNEQFF. CDR3 sequence (DNA): TGTGCCAGTAGTATTGGACTCTACAATGAGCAGTTCTTC.

This clone was counted only a few times. The chain joins TRBV5-1 to TRBJ2-7, with TRBD1 identical over 9 bases. The V and J ends lost 3 bases and 0 bases, in that order; junction bases with no gene match: 4. CDR1 and CDR2 from the germline V gene are SGHRS and YFSETQ. The CDR3 sequence is 15 residues long. The CDR3 sequence is CASSWGQGGSYEQYF. The CDR3 DNA reads as TGCGCCAGCAGCTGGGGACAGGGCGGCTCCTACGAGCAGTACTTC.

This clone was found a few times. The chain combines TRBV5-1 with TRBJ2-1; D is perhaps TRBD2 (5 bases). Germline V gene data show CDR1 as SGHRS and CDR2 as YFSETQ. There are 18 residues in the CDR3. V was pared by 4 bases and J by 0 bases, with 20 bases between. The CDR3 region is CASSPRQSLGSSYNEQFF. CDR3 DNA: TGCGCCAGCAGCCCCCGGCAATCCCTAGGGAGCTCCTACAATGAGCAGTTCTTC.

The chain carries TRBV7-2 and TRBJ2-2; the D call may be TRBD1 or TRBD2 (7 bases each). The V end lost 4 bases, the J end lost 8 bases, and 23 bases lay between the germline ends. The CDR3 has 17 amino acids. From germline, CDR1 is SGHTA and CDR2 FQGNSA. The CDR3 loop is CASSSHAGGAYVGELFF. CDR3 DNA: TGTGCCAGCAGCTCACACGCAGGGGGGGCTTATGTGGGGGAGCTGTTTTTT.

The chain has TRBV6-5 and TRBJ2-3; 8 bases align to TRBD2. After removal of 4 bases from V and 8 bases from J, the junction contained 11 bases not matched to a gene. Germline CDR1 is MNHEY and CDR2 is SVGAGI. This CDR3 has 15 residues. CDR3 residues: CASSSRRGASGTQYF. Written as DNA, the CDR3 is TGTGCCAGCAGTTCCCGGCGGGGGGCCAGCGGTACGCAGTATTTT.

This clone has only a few counts. The chain employs TRBV15 and TRBJ1-6; the D is unclear. V was pared by 5 bases and J by 11 bases, with 16 bases between. Germline V gene data show CDR1 as LNHNV and CDR2 as YYDKDF (reference sequence). The CDR3 consists of 14 residues. The CDR3 DNA is TGTGCCACCAGCCAGGTTCGAGGTACGACACCCCTCCACTTT. This sequence encodes CATSQVRGTTPLHF. Full variable domain (rest looked up from reference TRBV15 and TRBJ1-6): DAMVIQNPRYQVTQFGKPVTLSCSQTLNHNVMYWYQQKSSQAPKLLFHYYDKDFNNEADTPDNFQSRRPNTSFCFLDIRSPGLGDTAMYLCATSQVRGTTPLHFGNGTRLTVT.

This clone was found a few times. The gene calls are TRBV4-3 and TRBJ2-2, with a possible D match to TRBD1 (6 bases). CDR3 length equals 14 residues. V lost 8 bases, J lost 2 bases, and 12 bases lay in between. Per the germline V gene, CDR1 is LGHNA and CDR2 is YSLEER. CDR3 region: CASGTGYNTGELFF. CDR3 coding DNA: TGCGCCAGCGGCACAGGGTACAACACCGGGGAGCTGTTTTTT.

The sample holds a few counts of this clone. V and J are TRBV4-3 and TRBJ2-2, with D perhaps matching TRBD2 (6 bases). CDR1 is LGHNA and CDR2 is YSLEER in the germline V gene. V lost 5 bases to trimming and J lost 2 bases, with 12 bases between them. The CDR3 is 15 residues long. The CDR3 DNA follows: TGCGCCAGCAGCTTTAGCGGCCAAAACACCGGGGAGCTGTTTTTT. It is translated as CASSFSGQNTGELFF.